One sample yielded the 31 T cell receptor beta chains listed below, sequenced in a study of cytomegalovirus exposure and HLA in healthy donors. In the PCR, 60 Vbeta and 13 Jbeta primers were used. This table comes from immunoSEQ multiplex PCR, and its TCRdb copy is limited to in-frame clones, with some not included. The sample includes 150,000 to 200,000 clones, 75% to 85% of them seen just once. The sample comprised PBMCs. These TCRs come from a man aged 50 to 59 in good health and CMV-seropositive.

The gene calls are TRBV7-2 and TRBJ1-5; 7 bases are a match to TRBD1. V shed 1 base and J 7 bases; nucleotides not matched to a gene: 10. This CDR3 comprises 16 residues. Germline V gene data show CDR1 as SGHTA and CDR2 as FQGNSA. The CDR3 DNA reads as TGTGCCAGCAGCTTAGAGGATACAGGGGTTTGGCAGCCCCAGCATTTT. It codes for CASSLEDTGVWQPQHF. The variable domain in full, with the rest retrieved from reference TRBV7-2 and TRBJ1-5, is GAGVSQSPSNKVTEKGKDVELRCDPISGHTALYWYRQSLGQGLEFLIYFQGNSAPDKSGLPSDRFSAERTGGSVSTLTIQRTQQEDSAVYLCASSLEDTGVWQPQHFGDGTRLSIL.

The chain's CDR3 is CASSPLTGQGFLNEQFF. The DNA for the CDR3 is TGTGCCAGCAGCCCACTGACCGGACAGGGTTTTTTGAATGAGCAGTTCTTC. V usage is TRBV7-9 and J usage is TRBJ2-1, with TRBD1 matching 8 bases. The V segment lost 5 bases and the J segment 7 bases; nucleotides outside the gene matches: 16. The CDR3 is made up of 17 amino acids. The V gene's germline CDR1 is SEHNR and CDR2 FQNEAQ (reference sequence).

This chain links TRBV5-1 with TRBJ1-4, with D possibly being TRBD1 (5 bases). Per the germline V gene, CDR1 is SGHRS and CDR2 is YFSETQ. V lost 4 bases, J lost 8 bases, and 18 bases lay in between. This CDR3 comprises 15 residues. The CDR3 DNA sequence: TGCGCCAGCAGCCCCGTAACCGGGACTGGAGAAAAACTGTTTTTT. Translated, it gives CASSPVTGTGEKLFF.

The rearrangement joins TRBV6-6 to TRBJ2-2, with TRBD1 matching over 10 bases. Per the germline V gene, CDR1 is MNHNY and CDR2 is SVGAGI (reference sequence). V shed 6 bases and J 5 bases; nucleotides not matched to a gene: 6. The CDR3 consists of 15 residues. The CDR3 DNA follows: TGTGCCAGCAGCCGACAGGGGGCGGGAACCGGGGAGCTGTTTTTT. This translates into CASSRQGAGTGELFF.

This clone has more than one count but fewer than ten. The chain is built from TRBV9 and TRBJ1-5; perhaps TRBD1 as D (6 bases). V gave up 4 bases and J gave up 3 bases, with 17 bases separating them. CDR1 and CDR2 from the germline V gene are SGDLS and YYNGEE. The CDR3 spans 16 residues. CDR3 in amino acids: CASSFGQGSDNQPQHF. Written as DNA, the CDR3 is TGTGCCAGCAGCTTTGGGCAGGGGAGTGACAATCAGCCCCAGCATTTT.

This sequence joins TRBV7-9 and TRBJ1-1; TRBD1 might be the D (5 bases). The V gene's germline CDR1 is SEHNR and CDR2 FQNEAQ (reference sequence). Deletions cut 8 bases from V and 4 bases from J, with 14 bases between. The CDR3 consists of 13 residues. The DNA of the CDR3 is TGTGCCAGCCGTGAGATGACAGTCACTGAAGCTTTCTTT. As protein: CASREMTVTEAFF. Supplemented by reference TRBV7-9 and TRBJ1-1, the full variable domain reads DTGVSQNPRHKITKRGQNVTFRCDPISEHNRLYWYRQTLGQGPEFLTYFQNEAQLEKSRLLSDRFSAERPKGSFSTLEIQRTEQGDSAMYLCASREMTVTEAFFGQGTRLTVV.

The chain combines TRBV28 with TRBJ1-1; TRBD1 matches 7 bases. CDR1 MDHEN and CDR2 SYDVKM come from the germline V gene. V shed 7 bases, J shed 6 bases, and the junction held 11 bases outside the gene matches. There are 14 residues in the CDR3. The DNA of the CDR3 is TGTGCCAGCATGGCTAGGGGGCGGGAATCTGAAGCTTTCTTT. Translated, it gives CASMARGRESEAFF.

The CDR3 protein is CASGYGQGANTGELFF. The CDR3 coding sequence is TGTGCTAGTGGATACGGACAGGGGGCGAACACCGGGGAGCTGTTTTTT. The gene calls are TRBV12-5 and TRBJ2-2, with 10 bases matching TRBD1. CDR3 length: 16 residues. Germline V gives CDR1 LGHNT, CDR2 FRNRAP. V was clipped by 6 bases and J by 0 bases; unmatched bases: 4. Complete variable domain (other parts from reference TRBV12-5 and TRBJ2-2): DARVTQTPRHKVTEMGQEVTMRCQPILGHNTVFWYRQTMMQGLELLAYFRNRAPLDDSGMPKDRFSAEMPDATLATLKIQPSEPRDSAVYFCASGYGQGANTGELFFGEGSRLTVL.

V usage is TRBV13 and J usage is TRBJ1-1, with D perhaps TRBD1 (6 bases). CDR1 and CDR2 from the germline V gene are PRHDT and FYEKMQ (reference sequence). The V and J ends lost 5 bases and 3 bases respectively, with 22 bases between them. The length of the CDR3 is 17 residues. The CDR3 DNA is TGTGCCAGCAGCATTCCTCCCGGGACACCGGGTTACACTGAAGCTTTCTTT. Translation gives CASSIPPGTPGYTEAFF.

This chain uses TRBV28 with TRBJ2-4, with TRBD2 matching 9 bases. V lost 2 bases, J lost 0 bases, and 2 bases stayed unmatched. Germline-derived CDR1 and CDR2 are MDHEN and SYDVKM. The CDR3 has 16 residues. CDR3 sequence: CASSLLAGLAKNIQYF. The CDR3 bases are TGTGCCAGCAGTTTACTAGCGGGACTAGCCAAAAACATTCAGTACTTC.

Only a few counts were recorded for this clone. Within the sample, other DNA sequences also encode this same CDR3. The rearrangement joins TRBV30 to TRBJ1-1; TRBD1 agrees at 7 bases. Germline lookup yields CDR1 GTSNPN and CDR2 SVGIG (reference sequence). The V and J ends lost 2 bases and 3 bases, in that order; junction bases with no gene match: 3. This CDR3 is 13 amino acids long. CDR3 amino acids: CAWSPQGDTEAFF. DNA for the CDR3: TGTGCCTGGAGTCCGCAGGGGGACACTGAAGCTTTCTTT.

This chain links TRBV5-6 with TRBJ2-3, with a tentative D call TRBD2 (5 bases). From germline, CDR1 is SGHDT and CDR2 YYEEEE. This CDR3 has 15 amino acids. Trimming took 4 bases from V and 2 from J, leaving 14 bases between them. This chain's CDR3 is CASSRSRAYTDTQYF. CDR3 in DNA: TGTGCCAGCAGCCGTTCGCGGGCCTACACAGATACGCAGTATTTT. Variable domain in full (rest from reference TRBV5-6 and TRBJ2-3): DAGVTQSPTHLIKTRGQQVTLRCSPKSGHDTVSWYQQALGQGPQFIFQYYEEEERQRGNFPDRFSGHQFPNYSSELNVNALLLGDSALYLCASSRSRAYTDTQYFGPGTRLTVL.

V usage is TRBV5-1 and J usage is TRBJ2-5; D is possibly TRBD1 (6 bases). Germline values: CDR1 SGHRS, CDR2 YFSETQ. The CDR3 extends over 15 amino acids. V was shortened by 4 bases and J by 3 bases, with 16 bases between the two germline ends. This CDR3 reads CASSAMTGIKETQYF. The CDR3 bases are TGCGCCAGCAGCGCTATGACAGGAATCAAAGAGACCCAGTACTTC.

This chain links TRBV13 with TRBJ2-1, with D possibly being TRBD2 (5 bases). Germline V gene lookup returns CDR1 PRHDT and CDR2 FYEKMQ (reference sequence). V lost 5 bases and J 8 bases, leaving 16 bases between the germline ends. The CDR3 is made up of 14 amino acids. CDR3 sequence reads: CASSRIRPGDEQFF. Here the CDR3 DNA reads TGTGCCAGCAGCCGCATAAGACCCGGGGATGAGCAGTTCTTC. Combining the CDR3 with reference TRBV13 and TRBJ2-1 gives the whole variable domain AAGVIQSPRHLIKEKRETATLKCYPIPRHDTVYWYQQGPGQDPQFLISFYEKMQSDKGSIPDRFSAQQFSDYHSELNMSSLELGDSALYFCASSRIRPGDEQFFGPGTRLTVL.

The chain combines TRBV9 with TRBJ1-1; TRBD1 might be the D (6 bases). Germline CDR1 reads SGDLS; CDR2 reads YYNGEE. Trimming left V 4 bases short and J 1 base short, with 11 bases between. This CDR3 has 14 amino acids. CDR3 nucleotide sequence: TGTGCCAGCAGCCCTCAACAGGGGAACACTGAAGCTTTCTTT. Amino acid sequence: CASSPQQGNTEAFF.

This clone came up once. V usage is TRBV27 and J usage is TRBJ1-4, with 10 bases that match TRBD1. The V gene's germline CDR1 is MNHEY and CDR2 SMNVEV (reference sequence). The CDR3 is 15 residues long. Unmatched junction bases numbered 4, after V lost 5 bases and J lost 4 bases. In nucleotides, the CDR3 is TGTGCCAGCAGTACCGGACAGGGGGATAATGAAAAACTGTTTTTT. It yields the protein CASSTGQGDNEKLFF.

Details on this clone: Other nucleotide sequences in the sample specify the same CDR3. The CDR3 is CAISGGQNTEAFF. DNA for the CDR3: TGTGCCATCAGTGGCGGACAGAACACTGAAGCTTTCTTT. The rearrangement links TRBV10-3 to TRBJ1-1; TRBD1 might be the D (5 bases). Germline CDR1 and CDR2: ENHRY and SYGVKD. The V and J ends lost 4 bases and 1 base respectively, with 7 bases between them. The CDR3 is 13 amino acids.

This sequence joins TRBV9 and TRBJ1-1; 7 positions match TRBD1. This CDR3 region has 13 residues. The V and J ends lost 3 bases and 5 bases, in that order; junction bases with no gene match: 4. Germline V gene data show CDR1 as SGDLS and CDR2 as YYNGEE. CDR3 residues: CASSALRGTEAFF. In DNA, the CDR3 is TGTGCCAGCAGCGCACTCAGGGGGACTGAAGCTTTCTTT.

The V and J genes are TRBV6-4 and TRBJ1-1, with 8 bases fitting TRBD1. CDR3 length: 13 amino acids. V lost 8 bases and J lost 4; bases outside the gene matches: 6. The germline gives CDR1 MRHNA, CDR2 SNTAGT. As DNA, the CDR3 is TGTGCCAGCTCCAGGGGGCCGGGCACTGAAGCTTTCTTT. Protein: CASSRGPGTEAFF.

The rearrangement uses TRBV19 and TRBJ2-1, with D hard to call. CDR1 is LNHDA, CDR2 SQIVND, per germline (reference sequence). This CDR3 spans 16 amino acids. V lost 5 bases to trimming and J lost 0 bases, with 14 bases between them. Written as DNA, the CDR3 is TGTGCCAGTAGTGTACTTCAGGATAGCTCCTACAATGAGCAGTTCTTC. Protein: CASSVLQDSSYNEQFF.

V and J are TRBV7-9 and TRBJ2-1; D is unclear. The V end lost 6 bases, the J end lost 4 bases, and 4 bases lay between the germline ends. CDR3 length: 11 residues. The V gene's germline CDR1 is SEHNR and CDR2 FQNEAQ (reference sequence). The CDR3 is CASSAYNEQFF. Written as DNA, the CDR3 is TGTGCCAGCAGTGCGTACAATGAGCAGTTCTTC.

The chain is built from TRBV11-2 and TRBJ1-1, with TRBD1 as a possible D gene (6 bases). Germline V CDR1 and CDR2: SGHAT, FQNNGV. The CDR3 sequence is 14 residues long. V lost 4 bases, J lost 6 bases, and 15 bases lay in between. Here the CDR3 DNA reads TGTGCCAGCAGCTCCGCCCCACAGGGTGCTGAAGCTTTCTTT. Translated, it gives CASSSAPQGAEAFF.

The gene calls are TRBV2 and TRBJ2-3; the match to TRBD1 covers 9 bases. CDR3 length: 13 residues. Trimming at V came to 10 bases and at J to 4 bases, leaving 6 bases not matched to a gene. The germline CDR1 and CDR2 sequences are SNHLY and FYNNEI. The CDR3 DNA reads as TGTGCCATTACGACAGGGGGGTCAGATACGCAGTATTTT. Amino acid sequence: CAITTGGSDTQYF.

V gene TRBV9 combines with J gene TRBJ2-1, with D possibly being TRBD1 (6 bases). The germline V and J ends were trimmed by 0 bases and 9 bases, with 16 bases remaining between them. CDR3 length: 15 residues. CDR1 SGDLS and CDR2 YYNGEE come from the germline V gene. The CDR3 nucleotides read TGTGCCAGCAGCGTAGTAGGGGGAGAAGGGAGTGAGCAGTTCTTC. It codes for CASSVVGGEGSEQFF.

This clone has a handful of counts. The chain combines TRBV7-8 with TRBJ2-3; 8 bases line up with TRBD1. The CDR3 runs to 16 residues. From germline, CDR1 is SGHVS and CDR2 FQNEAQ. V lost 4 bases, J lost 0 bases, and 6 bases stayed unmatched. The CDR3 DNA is TGTGCCAGCAGCTGGCGACGGACAGGGAGCACAGATACGCAGTATTTT. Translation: CASSWRRTGSTDTQYF.

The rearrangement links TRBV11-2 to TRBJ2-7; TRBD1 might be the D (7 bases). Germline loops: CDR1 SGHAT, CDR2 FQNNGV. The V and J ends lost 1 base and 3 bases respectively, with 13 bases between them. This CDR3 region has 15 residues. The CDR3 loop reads CASSLVGQGGYEQYF. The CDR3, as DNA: TGTGCCAGCAGCTTAGTGGGCCAGGGGGGCTACGAGCAGTACTTC.

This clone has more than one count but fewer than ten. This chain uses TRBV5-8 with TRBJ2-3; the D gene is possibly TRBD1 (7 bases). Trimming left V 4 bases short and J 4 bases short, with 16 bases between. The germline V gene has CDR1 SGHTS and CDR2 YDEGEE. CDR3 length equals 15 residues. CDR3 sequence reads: CASSGGGTLSDTQYF. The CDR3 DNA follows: TGTGCCAGCAGCGGAGGGGGCACACTGTCAGATACGCAGTATTTT. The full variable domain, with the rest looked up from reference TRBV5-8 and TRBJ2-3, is EAGVTQSPTHLIKTRGQQATLRCSPISGHTSVYWYQQALGLGLQFLLWYDEGEERNRGNFPPRFSGRQFPNYSSELNVNALELEDSALYLCASSGGGTLSDTQYFGPGTRLTVL.

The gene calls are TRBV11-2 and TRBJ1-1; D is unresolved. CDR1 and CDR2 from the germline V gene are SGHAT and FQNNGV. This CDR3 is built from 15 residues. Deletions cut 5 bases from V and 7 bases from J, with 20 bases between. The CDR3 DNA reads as TGTGCCAGCAGCCAACTGCGGGGAGTGGAGGGTGAAGCTTTCTTT. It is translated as CASSQLRGVEGEAFF. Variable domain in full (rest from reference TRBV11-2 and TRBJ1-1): EAGVAQSPRYKIIEKRQSVAFWCNPISGHATLYWYQQILGQGPKLLIQFQNNGVVDDSQLPKDRFSAERLKGVDSTLKIQPAKLEDSAVYLCASSQLRGVEGEAFFGQGTRLTVV.

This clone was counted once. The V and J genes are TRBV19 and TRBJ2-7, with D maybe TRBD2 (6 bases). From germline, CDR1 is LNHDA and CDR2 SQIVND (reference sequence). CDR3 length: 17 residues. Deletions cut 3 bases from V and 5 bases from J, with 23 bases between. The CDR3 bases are TGTGCCAGTAGTATTAAGGGCCAGGGCCCAGGAGGGAACGAGCAGTACTTC. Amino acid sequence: CASSIKGQGPGGNEQYF.

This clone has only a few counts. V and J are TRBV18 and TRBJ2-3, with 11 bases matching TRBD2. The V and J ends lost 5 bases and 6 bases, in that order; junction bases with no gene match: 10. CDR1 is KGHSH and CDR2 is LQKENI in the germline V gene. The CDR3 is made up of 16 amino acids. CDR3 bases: TGTGCCAGCTCAGGTGGACTAGCGGGTTTCCGGGATACGCAGTATTTT. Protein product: CASSGGLAGFRDTQYF.

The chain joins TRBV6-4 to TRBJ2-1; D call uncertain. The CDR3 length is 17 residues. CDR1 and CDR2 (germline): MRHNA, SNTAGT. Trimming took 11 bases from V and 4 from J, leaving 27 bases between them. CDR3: CADYFGCKQFKYNEQFF. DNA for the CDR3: TGTGCCGATTACTTTGGCTGCAAACAGTTCAAATACAATGAGCAGTTCTTC.